Listed here is a single T cell receptor (beta chain). This CDR3 comprises 17 residues. Germline loops: CDR1 MNHEY, CDR2 SVGAGI. The ends were cut back, 2 bases at V and 0 bases at J, with 17 bases in the middle. A second PCR of 7 to 11 cycles used a sample-barcoded 5' primer and a J-beta primer mix. TCRdb passed the 5' RACE reads through MiXCR, listing each CDR3 protein once. The table shows 800,000 to 900,000 distinct CDR3 sequences, with about 62% occurring only once. At least 5.5 micrograms of total RNA were extracted per sample. These data are taken from a study of blood T cells in healthy people across ages.

Sequenced material: blood. The chain employs TRBV6-5 and TRBJ2-7; D gene ambiguous. The TCR sequence derives from a man aged 30 to 45 in good health. The CDR3 coding sequence is TGTGCCAGCAGTTACGGGCCCACCGGCCCTAGCTCCTACGAGCAGTACTTC. It codes for CASSYGPTGPSSYEQYF.